This T cell receptor (beta chain) was identified in a study of regulatory T cells in long-lasting Graves disease. Combining iRepertoire HTBI primers with Arm-PCR of CDR3 regions, the authors built TCR beta libraries. TCRdb reprocessed the multiplex PCR reads via MiXCR and lists one record per CDR3 protein. Of fewer than 450,000 distinct CDR3 sequences listed, approximately 16% are singletons. The time point was: newly diagnosed GD, antithyroid drugs for less than 3 months. The TCR library used RNA extracted from PBMCs. This clonotype was detected ten times or more. The germline gives CDR1 SGHVS, CDR2 FNYEAQ. V lost 5 bases to trimming and J lost 3 bases; unmatched junction nucleotides: 15. The CDR3 has 17 amino acids. These data were also filed under a second study, of T cells in Graves' hyperthyroidism and ophthalmopathy.

The TCR sequence derives from a woman aged 35 to 49 with Graves disease. The chain is built from TRBV7-6 and TRBJ2-7; 8 nucleotides line up with TRBD1. The source material was peripheral blood mononuclear cells (PBMCs), sampled at new diagnosis, from a patient treated with antithyroid drugs. The CDR3 DNA reads as TGTGCCAGCAGCCCTAGTCAACAGGGGGGCCCAATCTACGAGCAGTACTTC. Amino acids: CASSPSQQGGPIYEQYF.